This T cell receptor beta chain emerged from a study of CD8+ T cells in alopecia areata. Study at large: The drug, oral tofacitinib, was given to treated patients at 5 to 10 mg twice daily. A 6-month off-drug phase came after tofacitinib, which had lasted 6 to 18 months. Scalp area affected, as a percentage, set the severity score of treated patients.

This sample's treatment: oral pan-JAK inhibitor, 5-10 mg twice daily. Per germline, CDR1 SGHTA and CDR2 FQGNSA. The CDR3 is 13 residues long. V was clipped by 3 bases and J by 4 bases; unmatched bases: 0. cDNA reverse transcribed from extracted RNA served as the sequencing template. Method: immunoSEQ multiplex PCR; TCRdb's copy keeps in-frame clones and lacks some. The profile covers about 190,000 clones, with about three fifths appearing a single time and over 0.55% taken by the ten largest. This chain joins TRBV7-2 and TRBJ1-2; TRBD1 aligns across 9 bases. The receptor was derived from a human donor with alopecia areata. The material was CD4+ T cells sorted from blood, obtained at week 4, from a patient treated with tofacitinib. The chain's CDR3 is CASSLGQGYGYTF. In DNA form, the CDR3 reads TGTGCCAGCAGCTTGGGACAGGGCTATGGCTACACCTTC.